This record looks at one T cell receptor (beta chain) sequence and its context. Its specificity is unknown. This sample is part of a study of T cells in localized non-small cell lung cancer. Notes on the study in general: Greater T cell density in blood accompanied longer overall survival. Across samples, adjacent lung featured a median around 55 of the top 100 tumor clones. Sequencing covered just one tumor region, so heterogeneity cannot be ruled out.

This CDR3 contains 16 residues. Germline CDR1 and CDR2: LNHDA and SQIVND (reference sequence). The V and J ends lost 6 bases and 10 bases, in that order; junction bases with no gene match: 15. Only in-frame clones appear in the TCRdb table, and some are missing; sequencing was by immunoSEQ multiplex PCR. This table has about 26,000 clones, roughly 80% appearing once. The rearrangement links TRBV19 to TRBJ1-6; 7 positions agree with TRBD1. This receptor was obtained from a woman aged 40-69 years with stage I lung adenocarcinoma. This specimen was peripheral blood, taken before any cancer treatment. The CDR3 bases are TGTGCCAGTAGCTCCCAAGGGGGCGCGTTATCCTCACCCCTCCACTTT. It yields the protein CASSSQGGALSSPLHF.